Following are 12 T cell receptor beta chains from one sample sequenced in a study of graft-versus-host responses after intestinal transplantation. For these receptors, no antigen is known. Profiling relied on immunoSEQ multiplex PCR, and the TCRdb table lists in-frame clones only, not all of them. The repertoire holds fewer than 95,000 clones, roughly 93% seen once, with 0.49% in the top ten. The input for sequencing was unstimulated CD8+ T cells sorted from spleen or lymph node cells, taken before intestinal transplant. All receptors come from a human donor who received an intestinal transplant.

The chain uses TRBV30 and TRBJ2-7, with 7 bases fitting TRBD1. The germline V gene has CDR1 GTSNPN and CDR2 SVGIG (reference sequence). This CDR3 comprises 13 residues. V gave up 2 bases and J gave up 3 bases; unmatched junction bases: 4. CDR3 nucleotides: TGTGCCTGGAGTAAGGGACAGTACTACGAGCAGTACTTC. It is translated as CAWSKGQYYEQYF.

The CDR3 spells CASSYFGGFGYEQYF. CDR3 DNA sequence: TGTGCCAGCAGTTACTTCGGAGGTTTCGGGTACGAGCAGTACTTC. The chain couples TRBV6-5 to TRBJ2-7, with D perhaps TRBD2 (5 bases). In germline, CDR1 is MNHEY, CDR2 SVGAGI. CDR3 length equals 15 residues. The V and J ends lost 1 base and 4 bases respectively, with 14 bases between them.

V gene TRBV30 combines with J gene TRBJ1-2, with D perhaps matching TRBD1 (6 bases). V gave up 1 base and J gave up 7 bases, with 10 bases separating them. CDR3 length: 12 residues. Germline V CDR1 and CDR2: GTSNPN, SVGIG (reference sequence). The CDR3 here is CAWSGQVSGYTF. The CDR3 coding sequence is TGTGCCTGGAGTGGACAGGTATCTGGCTACACCTTC.

This clone came up once. The V gene is TRBV2, the J gene TRBJ2-1, with 15 bases matching TRBD2. The CDR3 loop spans 17 amino acids. After removal of 3 bases from V and 9 bases from J, the junction contained 9 bases not matched to a gene. The germline V gene encodes CDR1 SNHLY and CDR2 FYNNEI. CDR3 DNA: TGTGCCAGCAGTGATTCCCGGACTAGCGGGAGGGATGGTGAGCAGTTCTTC. It is translated as CASSDSRTSGRDGEQFF.

The chain recombines TRBV19 with TRBJ2-1; weak D call: TRBD2 (6 bases). From germline, CDR1 is LNHDA and CDR2 SQIVND (reference sequence). The V end was cut by 6 bases, the J end by 9 bases, with 12 bases between. The length of the CDR3 is 12 residues. This CDR3 is CASSLRDFEQFF. The CDR3 DNA is TGTGCCAGTAGCCTCCGGGACTTTGAGCAGTTCTTC.

This chain connects TRBV5-1 to TRBJ2-1; 7 bases are a match to TRBD1. V shed 2 bases, J shed 9 bases, and the junction held 5 bases outside the gene matches. The V gene's germline CDR1 is SGHRS and CDR2 YFSETQ. The CDR3 contains 13 residues. The CDR3 sequence is CASSLQGPSEQFF. CDR3 sequence (DNA): TGCGCCAGCAGCTTACAGGGGCCGAGTGAGCAGTTCTTC.

The chain uses TRBV4-1 and TRBJ2-4; the match to TRBD2 covers 12 bases. The germline V gene encodes CDR1 MGHRA and CDR2 YSYEKL. V shed 3 bases and J 2 bases; nucleotides not matched to a gene: 8. CDR3 length: 18 residues. CDR3 sequence reads: CASSQTSGSFGTKNIQYF. The CDR3 bases are TGCGCCAGCAGCCAGACTAGCGGGAGTTTTGGAACCAAAAACATTCAGTACTTC.

This clone appeared a single time. The rearrangement links TRBV7-8 to TRBJ2-3; 10 nucleotides agree with TRBD2. V lost 1 base and J lost 5; bases outside the gene matches: 9. The CDR3 is made up of 17 amino acids. Germline loops: CDR1 SGHVS, CDR2 FQNEAQ. The CDR3 sequence is CASSLEREGLVEDTQYF. CDR3 in DNA: TGTGCCAGCAGCTTAGAGCGGGAGGGCCTGGTTGAAGATACGCAGTATTTT.

The V gene is TRBV7-9, the J gene TRBJ2-7; no reliable D call. The CDR3 runs 11 residues. The V gene lost 5 bases and the J gene lost 2 bases, with 4 bases spanning the gap. Germline V lookup: CDR1 SEHNR, CDR2 FQNEAQ (reference sequence). CDR3 loop: CASSATYEQYF. Here the CDR3 DNA reads TGTGCCAGCAGCGCTACCTACGAGCAGTACTTC.

The chain employs TRBV30 and TRBJ2-7, with D possibly matching TRBD1 (5 bases). V lost 4 bases and J 1 base, leaving 8 bases between the germline ends. Germline assignment: CDR1 GTSNPN and CDR2 SVGIG (reference sequence). The CDR3 has 12 residues. CDR3 protein: CAWTTGSYEQYF. The CDR3 DNA is TGTGCCTGGACTACAGGTTCCTACGAGCAGTACTTC.

The rearrangement links TRBV9 to TRBJ2-5, with 9 bases aligning to TRBD2. Looked up from germline, CDR1 is SGDLS and CDR2 is YYNGEE. The length of the CDR3 is 16 residues. J was trimmed by 5 bases and V by 0 bases; bases with no gene match: 8. The CDR3 coding sequence is TGTGCCAGCAGCGTAGAATGGCGGGGGGGCCTTGAGACCCAGTACTTC. This encodes CASSVEWRGGLETQYF.

This sequence joins TRBV4-2 and TRBJ2-1; 9 bases map to TRBD2. Germline V gives CDR1 LGHNA, CDR2 YNFKEQ. The CDR3 loop spans 15 amino acids. The trim removed 1 base at V and 7 bases at J, leaving 5 bases unmatched. The CDR3: CASSQVAGVGNEQFF. Written as DNA, the CDR3 is TGTGCCAGCAGCCAAGTAGCGGGAGTGGGTAATGAGCAGTTCTTC.